This TCR beta chain was captured in a study of shared clonotypes between healthy human individuals. On the study more broadly: A donor's plate count was three for CD4 naive and three for CD4 memory; CD8 naive had two and CD8 memory one.

For this clone: Its antigen is still unknown.

Study findings and constraints: Sorted-subset samples were not fully sequenced, rarefaction indicated. The researchers took only blood, and tissue repertoires probably look different.

This table comes from immunoSEQ multiplex PCR, and its TCRdb copy is limited to in-frame clones, with some not included. The table records about 2.4 million clones, more than 85% of them present only once. Sequenced input: naive CD4+ T cells from PBMCs. Regarding subset: CD45RA+ positively selected. This receptor was taken from a man between 18 and 29 years old in good health. Some clones in this sample may be carry-over from other donors' samples.

CDR3 amino acids: CASSQGPRRGNQPQHF. The CDR3 DNA reads as TGTGCCAGCAGCCAGGGGCCAAGAAGAGGCAATCAGCCCCAGCATTTT. The genes are TRBV5-5 and TRBJ1-5; maybe TRBD1 (6 bases). The CDR3 is 16 residues long. V was pared by 4 bases and J by 2 bases, with 16 bases between. In germline, CDR1 is SGHKS, CDR2 YYEKEE (reference sequence).